This T cell receptor beta chain was documented in a study of T cells in Graves' hyperthyroidism and ophthalmopathy. Findings and limits, study-wide: Prediction of ophthalmopathy progression came a median roughly 6.4 months pre-onset.

Fresh peripheral blood, approximately 9.7 ml, was the source of the PBMCs. A word on this clonotype: Its antigen is currently unknown.

Amplified TCR beta CDR3 regions came from RNA transcripts. When the TCR CDR3 underwent first-round RT-PCR, the HTBI primer set was used. In TCRdb, the multiplex PCR reads were re-called with MiXCR into one record per CDR3 protein. This table has a few hundred thousand distinct CDR3 sequences, 15% to 19% appearing once. This TCR was recovered from a woman in her 30s with Graves' hyperthyroidism. Material: blood.

The CDR3 nucleotides are TGTGCCAGTAGTATCAAAAACGGGCTCACAGATACGCAGTATTTT. Its protein is CASSIKNGLTDTQYF. The chain employs TRBV19 and TRBJ2-3, with D unclear. From germline, CDR1 is LNHDA and CDR2 SQIVND (reference sequence). The CDR3 extends over 15 amino acids. Trimming took off 3 bases at V and 2 bases at J, with 12 bases between the two ends. Full variable domain (missing parts from reference TRBV19 and TRBJ2-3): DGGITQSPKYLFRKEGQNVTLSCEQNLNHDAMYWYRQDPGQGLRLIYYSQIVNDFQKGDIAEGYSVSREKKESFPLTVTSAQKNPTAFYLCASSIKNGLTDTQYFGPGTRLTVL.